This TCR beta chain derives from a study of human T cells and chemical hapten exposure. TCRdb processed the RACE reads anew with MiXCR; each CDR3 protein has one entry. The profile shows 150,000 to 200,000 distinct CDR3 sequences, around 30% of them singletons. This clonotype turned up a few times. The CDR3 is 14 amino acids. The V end was cut by 6 bases, the J end by 0 bases, with 12 bases between. Germline assignment: CDR1 DFQATT and CDR2 SNEGSKA (reference sequence). Time point denoted: pre-sensitization, week 0. Noted treatment: therapeutic diphenylcyclopropenone sensitization with weekly scalp DPC.

This receptor was taken from a woman in her twenties or thirties with alopecia areata. Some clones in this sample may be carry-over from other donors' samples. The chain employs TRBV20-1 and TRBJ1-5; D unresolved. The specimen comprised whole blood, sampled in connection with sensitization to the hapten diphenylcyclopropenone (DPC). The CDR3 here is CSATGTVSNQPQHF. CDR3 nucleotide sequence: TGCAGTGCCACTGGTACGGTTAGCAATCAGCCCCAGCATTTT.